This T cell receptor (beta chain) comes out of a study of radiotherapy plus CTLA-4 blockade in lung cancer. V lost 1 base to trimming and J lost 6 bases; unmatched junction nucleotides: 5. The germline gives CDR1 MGHRA, CDR2 YSYEKL. CDR3 length: 16 residues. The protocol was immunoSEQ multiplex PCR, while the TCRdb copy is restricted to in-frame clones and leaves out a portion. The sample comprises tens of thousands of clones, around 87% of which are singletons, and 16% rests with the top ten. This chain uses TRBV4-1 with TRBJ2-2; TRBD2 agrees at 10 bases. This clonotype was sampled from a human donor with non-small cell lung cancer that progressed on radiotherapy plus ipilimumab. This sample comprised peripheral blood, obtained from a patient treated with radiotherapy plus ipilimumab. The CDR3 protein is CASSQGWGTSAGELFF. DNA for the CDR3: TGCGCCAGCAGCCAAGGTTGGGGGACTAGCGCCGGGGAGCTGTTTTTT.